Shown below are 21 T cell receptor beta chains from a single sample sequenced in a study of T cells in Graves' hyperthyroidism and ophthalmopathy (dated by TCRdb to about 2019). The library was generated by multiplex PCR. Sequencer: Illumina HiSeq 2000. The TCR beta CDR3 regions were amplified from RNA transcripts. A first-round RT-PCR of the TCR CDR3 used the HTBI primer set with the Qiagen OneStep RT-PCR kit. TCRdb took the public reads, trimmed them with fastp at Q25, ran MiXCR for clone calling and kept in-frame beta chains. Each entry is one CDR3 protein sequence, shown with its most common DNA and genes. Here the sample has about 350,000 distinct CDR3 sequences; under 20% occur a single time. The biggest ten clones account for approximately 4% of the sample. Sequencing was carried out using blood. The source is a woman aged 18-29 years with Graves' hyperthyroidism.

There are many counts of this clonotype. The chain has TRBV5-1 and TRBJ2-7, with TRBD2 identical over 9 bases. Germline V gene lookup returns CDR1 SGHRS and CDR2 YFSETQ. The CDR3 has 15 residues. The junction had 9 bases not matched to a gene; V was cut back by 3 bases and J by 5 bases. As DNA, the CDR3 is TGCGCCAGCAGCTCGACTGGACTAGCGAATGACGAGCAGTACTTC. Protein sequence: CASSSTGLANDEQYF.

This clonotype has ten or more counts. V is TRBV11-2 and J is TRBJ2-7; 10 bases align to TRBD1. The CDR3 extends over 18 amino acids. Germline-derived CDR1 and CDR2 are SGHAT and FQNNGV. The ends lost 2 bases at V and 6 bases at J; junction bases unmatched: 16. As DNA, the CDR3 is TGTGCCAGCAGCTTAAGGGACAGGGGATCGATCGCCTCAGGCGAGCAGTACTTC. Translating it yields CASSLRDRGSIASGEQYF.

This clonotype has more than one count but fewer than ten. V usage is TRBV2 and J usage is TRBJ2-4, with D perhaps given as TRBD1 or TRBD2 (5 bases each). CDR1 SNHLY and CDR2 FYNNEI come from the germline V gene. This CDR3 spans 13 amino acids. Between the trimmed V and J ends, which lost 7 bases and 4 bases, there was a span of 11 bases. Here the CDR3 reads CASTRGTKNIQYF. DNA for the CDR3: TGTGCCAGCACTCGAGGGACGAAAAACATTCAGTACTTC.

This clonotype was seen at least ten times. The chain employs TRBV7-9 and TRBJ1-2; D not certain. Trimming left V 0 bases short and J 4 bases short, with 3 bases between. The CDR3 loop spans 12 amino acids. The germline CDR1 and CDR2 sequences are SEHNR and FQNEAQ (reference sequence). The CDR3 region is CASSLAVYGYTF. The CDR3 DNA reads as TGTGCCAGCAGCTTAGCCGTCTATGGCTACACCTTC. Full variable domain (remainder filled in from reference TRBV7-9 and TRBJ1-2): DTGVSQNPRHKITKRGQNVTFRCDPISEHNRLYWYRQTLGQGPEFLTYFQNEAQLEKSRLLSDRFSAERPKGSFSTLEIQRTEQGDSAMYLCASSLAVYGYTFGSGTRLTVV.

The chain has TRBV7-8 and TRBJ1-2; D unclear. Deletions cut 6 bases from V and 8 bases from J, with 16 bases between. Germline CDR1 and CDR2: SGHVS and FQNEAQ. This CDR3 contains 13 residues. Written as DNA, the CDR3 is TGTGCCAGCAGAGACCCCGGGGTGTCCGGCTACACCTTC. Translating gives CASRDPGVSGYTF.

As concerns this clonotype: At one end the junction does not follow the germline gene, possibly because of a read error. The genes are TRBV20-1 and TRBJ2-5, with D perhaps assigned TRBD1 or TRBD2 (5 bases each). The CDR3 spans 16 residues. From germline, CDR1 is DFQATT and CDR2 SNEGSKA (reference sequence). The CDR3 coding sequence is TGCAGTGCTAGAGATCGGGTCCCAGGGACGAAAGAGACCAAGTACTTC. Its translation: CSARDRVPGTKETKYF.

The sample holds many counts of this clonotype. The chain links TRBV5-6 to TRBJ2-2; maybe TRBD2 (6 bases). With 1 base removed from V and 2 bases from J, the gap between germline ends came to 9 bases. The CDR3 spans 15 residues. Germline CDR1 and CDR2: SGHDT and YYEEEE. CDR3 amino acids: CASSLRAGNTGELFF. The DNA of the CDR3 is TGTGCCAGCAGCTTGCGGGCGGGAAACACCGGGGAGCTGTTTTTT.

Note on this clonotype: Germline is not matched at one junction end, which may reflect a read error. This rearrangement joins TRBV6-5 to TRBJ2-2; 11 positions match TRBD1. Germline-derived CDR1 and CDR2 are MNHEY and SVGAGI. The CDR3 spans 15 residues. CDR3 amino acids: CASSHSGQGAGELFF. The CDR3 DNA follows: TGTGCCAGCAGTCACTCGGGACAGGGGGCCGGGGAGCTGTTTTTT.

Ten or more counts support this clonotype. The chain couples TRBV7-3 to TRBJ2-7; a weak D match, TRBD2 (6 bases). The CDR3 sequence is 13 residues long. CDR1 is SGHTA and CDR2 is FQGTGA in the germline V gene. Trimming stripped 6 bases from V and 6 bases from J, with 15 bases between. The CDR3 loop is CASSWDLGGEQYF. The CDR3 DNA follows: TGTGCCAGCAGTTGGGACCTGGGGGGCGAGCAGTACTTC. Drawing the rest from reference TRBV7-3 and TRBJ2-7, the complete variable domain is GAGVSQTPSNKVTEKGKYVELRCDPISGHTALYWYRQSLGQGPEFLIYFQGTGAADDSGLPNDRFFAVRPEGSVSTLKIQRTERGDSAVYLCASSWDLGGEQYFGPGTRLTVT.

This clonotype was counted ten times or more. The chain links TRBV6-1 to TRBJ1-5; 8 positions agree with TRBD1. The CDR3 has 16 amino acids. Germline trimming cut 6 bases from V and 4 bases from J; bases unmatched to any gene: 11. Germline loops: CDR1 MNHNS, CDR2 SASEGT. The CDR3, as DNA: TGTGCCAGCAGGGGATTAGGGACAGGAAGGAATCAGCCCCAGCATTTT. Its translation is CASRGLGTGRNQPQHF.

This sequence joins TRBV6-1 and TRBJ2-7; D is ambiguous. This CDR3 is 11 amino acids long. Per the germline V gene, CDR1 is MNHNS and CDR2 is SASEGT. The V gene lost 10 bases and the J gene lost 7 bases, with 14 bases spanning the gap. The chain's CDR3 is CATARLREQYF. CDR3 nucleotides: TGTGCCACCGCCAGGTTACGGGAGCAGTACTTC.

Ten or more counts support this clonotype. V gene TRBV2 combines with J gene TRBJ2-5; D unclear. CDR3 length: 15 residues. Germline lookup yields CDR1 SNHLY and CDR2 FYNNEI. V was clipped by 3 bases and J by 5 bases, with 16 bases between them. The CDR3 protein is CASSDTPGNRETQYF. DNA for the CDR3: TGTGCCAGCAGTGACACGCCGGGCAATCGGGAGACCCAGTACTTC.

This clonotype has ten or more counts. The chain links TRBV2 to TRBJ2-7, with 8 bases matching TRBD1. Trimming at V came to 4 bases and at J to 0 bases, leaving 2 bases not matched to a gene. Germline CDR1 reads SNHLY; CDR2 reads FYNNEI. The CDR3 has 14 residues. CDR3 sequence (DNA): TGTGCCAGCAGTGTTACAGGGGGCTCCTACGAGCAGTACTTC. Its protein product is CASSVTGGSYEQYF.

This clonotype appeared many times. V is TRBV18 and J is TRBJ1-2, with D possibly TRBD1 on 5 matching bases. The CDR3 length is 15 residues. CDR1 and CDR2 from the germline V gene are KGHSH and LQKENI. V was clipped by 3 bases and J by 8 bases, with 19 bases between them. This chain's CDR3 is CASSPAALNWDGYTF. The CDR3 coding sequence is TGTGCCAGCTCACCCGCGGCCCTGAACTGGGACGGCTACACCTTC.

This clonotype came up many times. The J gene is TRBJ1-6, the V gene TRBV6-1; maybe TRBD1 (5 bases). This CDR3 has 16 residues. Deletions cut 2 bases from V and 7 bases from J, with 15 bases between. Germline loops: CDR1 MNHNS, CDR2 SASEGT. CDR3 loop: CASSERTGGYNSPLHF. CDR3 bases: TGTGCCAGCAGTGAAAGAACTGGGGGTTACAATTCACCCCTCCACTTT.

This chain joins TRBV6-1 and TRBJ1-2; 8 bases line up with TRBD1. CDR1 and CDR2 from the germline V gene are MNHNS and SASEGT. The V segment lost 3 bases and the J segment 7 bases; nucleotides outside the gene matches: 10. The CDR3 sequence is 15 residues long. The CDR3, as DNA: TGTGCCAGCAGTGACCCGTACCAGGGGGCGAGTGGCTACACCTTC. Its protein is CASSDPYQGASGYTF.

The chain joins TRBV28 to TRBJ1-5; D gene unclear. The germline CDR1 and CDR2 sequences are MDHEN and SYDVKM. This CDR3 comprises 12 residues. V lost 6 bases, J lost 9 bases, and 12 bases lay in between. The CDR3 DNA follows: TGTGCCAGCAGCCCCAATGAGTGGCCCCAGCATTTT. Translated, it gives CASSPNEWPQHF.

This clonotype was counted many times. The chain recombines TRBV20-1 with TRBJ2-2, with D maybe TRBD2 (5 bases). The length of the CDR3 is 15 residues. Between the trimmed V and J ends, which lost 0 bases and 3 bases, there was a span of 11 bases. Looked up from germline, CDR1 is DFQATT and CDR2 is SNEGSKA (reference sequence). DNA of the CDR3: TGCAGTGCTAGAGATCCAGCGCGGGACACCGGGGAGCTGTTTTTT. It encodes CSARDPARDTGELFF.

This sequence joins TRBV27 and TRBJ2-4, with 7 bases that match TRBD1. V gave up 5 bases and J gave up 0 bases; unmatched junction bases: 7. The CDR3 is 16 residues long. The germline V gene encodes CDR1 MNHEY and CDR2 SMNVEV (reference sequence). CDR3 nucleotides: TGTGCCAGCAGTCCTCGACAGGGAGTAGCCAAAAACATTCAGTACTTC. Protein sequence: CASSPRQGVAKNIQYF.

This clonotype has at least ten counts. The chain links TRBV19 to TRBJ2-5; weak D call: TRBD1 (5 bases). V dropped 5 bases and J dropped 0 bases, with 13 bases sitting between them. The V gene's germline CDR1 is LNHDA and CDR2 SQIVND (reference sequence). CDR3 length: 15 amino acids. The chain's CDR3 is CASSARTRYQETQYF. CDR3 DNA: TGTGCCAGTAGTGCCAGGACAAGGTACCAAGAGACCCAGTACTTC.

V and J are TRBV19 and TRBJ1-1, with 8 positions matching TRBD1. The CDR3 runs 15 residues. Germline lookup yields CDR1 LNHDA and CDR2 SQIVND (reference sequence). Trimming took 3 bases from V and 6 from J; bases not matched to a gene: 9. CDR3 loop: CASSIGQGARPEAFF. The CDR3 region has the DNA TGTGCCAGTAGTATCGGGCAGGGGGCGAGGCCTGAAGCTTTCTTT. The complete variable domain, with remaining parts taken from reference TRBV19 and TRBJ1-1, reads DGGITQSPKYLFRKEGQNVTLSCEQNLNHDAMYWYRQDPGQGLRLIYYSQIVNDFQKGDIAEGYSVSREKKESFPLTVTSAQKNPTAFYLCASSIGQGARPEAFFGQGTRLTVV.